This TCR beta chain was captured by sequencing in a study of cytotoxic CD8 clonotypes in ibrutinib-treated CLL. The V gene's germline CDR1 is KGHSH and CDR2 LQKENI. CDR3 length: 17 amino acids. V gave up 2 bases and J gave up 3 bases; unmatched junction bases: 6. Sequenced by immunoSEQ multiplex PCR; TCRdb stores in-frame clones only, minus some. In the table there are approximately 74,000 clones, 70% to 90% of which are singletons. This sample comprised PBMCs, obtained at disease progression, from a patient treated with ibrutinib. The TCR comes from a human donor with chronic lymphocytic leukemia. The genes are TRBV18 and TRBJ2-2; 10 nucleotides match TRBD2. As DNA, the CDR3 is TGTGCCAGCTCACCAATCGCTAGCGGGGGATACACCGGGGAGCTGTTTTTT. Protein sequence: CASSPIASGGYTGELFF.